This T cell receptor beta chain was sequenced in a study of human T cells and chemical hapten exposure. Across the whole study: Patients' scalps got diphenylcyclopropenone weekly throughout the approximately 22-week study.

This clonotype appeared many times. TCRdb re-called the RACE reads through MiXCR, storing one row per CDR3 protein. The sample holds tens of thousands of distinct CDR3 sequences, approximately 9.4% seen once. The sample's time point: patch test 1, 2 weeks after DPC sensitization. Regarding treatment: therapeutic diphenylcyclopropenone sensitization with weekly scalp DPC. Sample: whole blood, taken in connection with sensitization to the hapten diphenylcyclopropenone (DPC). The origin of this receptor is a woman between 40 and 55 years old with alopecia areata. Some clones in this sample may be carry-over from other donors' samples.

Written as DNA, the CDR3 is TGTGCCAGCAGTGAACTATCCCAAAGCAATCAGCCCCAGCATTTT. Translation gives CASSELSQSNQPQHF. V gene TRBV2 combines with J gene TRBJ1-5; D is uncertain. V was cut by 2 bases and J by 1 base, with 9 bases left in between. Germline CDR1 and CDR2: SNHLY and FYNNEI. The CDR3 extends over 15 amino acids.